Sequencing of this TCR beta chain was carried out in a study of CD8 T cells in ankylosing spondylitis. Findings of the study overall: For ankylosing spondylitis blood, a TCR beta motif of several highly homologous variants appeared characteristic.

This clonotype has only a few counts. Its antigen is unknown. TCRdb analysed the 5' RACE reads with MiXCR anew, one entry per CDR3 protein. This sample yields 37,000 or so distinct CDR3 sequences, of which 16% are seen a single time; approximately 48% belongs to the top ten. Germline trimming cut 3 bases from V and 0 bases from J; bases unmatched to any gene: 2. This CDR3 contains 15 residues. This clonotype was sampled from a male donor with ankylosing spondylitis or in good health (not recorded which). The material sequenced was blood. The J gene is TRBJ2-4, the V gene TRBV12-3 or TRBV12-4; 7 bases map to TRBD1. CDR3 nucleotides: TGTGCCAGCAGTTTGACAGGGCTAGCCAAAAACATTCAGTACTTC. Translation: CASSLTGLAKNIQYF.